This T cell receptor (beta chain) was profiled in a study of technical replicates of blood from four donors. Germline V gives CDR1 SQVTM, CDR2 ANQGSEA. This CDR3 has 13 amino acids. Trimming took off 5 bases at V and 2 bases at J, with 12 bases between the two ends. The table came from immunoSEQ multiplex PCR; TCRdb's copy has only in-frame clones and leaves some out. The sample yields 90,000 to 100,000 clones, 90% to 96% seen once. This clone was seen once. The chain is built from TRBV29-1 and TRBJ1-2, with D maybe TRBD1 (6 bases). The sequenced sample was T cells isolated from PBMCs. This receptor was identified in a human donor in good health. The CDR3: CSVPTGTNYGYTF. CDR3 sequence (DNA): TGCAGCGTTCCTACAGGGACCAACTATGGCTACACCTTC.